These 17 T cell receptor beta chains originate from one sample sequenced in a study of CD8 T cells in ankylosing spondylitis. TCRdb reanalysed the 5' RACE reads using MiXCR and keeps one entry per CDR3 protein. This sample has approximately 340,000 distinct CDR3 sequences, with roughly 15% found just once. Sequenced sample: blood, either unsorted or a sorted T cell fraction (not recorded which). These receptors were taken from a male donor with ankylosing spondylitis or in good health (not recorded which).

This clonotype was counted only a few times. The CDR3 loop is CASSSLAGAPYEQYF. DNA for the CDR3: TGCGCCAGCAGCTCCCTAGCGGGAGCCCCCTACGAGCAGTACTTC. The V and J genes are TRBV5-1 and TRBJ2-7; 10 bases map to TRBD2. CDR3 length: 15 residues. J was trimmed by 2 bases and V by 3 bases; bases with no gene match: 5. CDR1 and CDR2 from the germline V gene are SGHRS and YFSETQ.

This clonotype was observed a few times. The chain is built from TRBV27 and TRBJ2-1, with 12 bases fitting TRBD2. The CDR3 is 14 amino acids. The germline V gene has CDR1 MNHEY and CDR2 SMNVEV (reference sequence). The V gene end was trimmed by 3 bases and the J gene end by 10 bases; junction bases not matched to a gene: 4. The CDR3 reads CASSLELAGGEQFF. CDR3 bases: TGTGCCAGCAGTTTGGAACTAGCGGGGGGAGAGCAGTTCTTC.

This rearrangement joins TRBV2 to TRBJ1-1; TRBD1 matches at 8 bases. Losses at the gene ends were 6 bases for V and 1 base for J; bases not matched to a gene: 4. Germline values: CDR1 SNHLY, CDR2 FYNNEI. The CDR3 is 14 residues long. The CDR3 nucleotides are TGTGCCAGCAGCTTCAGGGGGCGGAACACTGAAGCTTTCTTT. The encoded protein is CASSFRGRNTEAFF.

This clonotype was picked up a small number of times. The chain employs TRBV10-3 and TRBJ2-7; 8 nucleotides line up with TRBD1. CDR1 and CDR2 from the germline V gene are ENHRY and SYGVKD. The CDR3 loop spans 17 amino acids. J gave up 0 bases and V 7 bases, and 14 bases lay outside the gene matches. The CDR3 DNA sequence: TGTGCCATCACTAGAGCTTTGACAGGGGACCACTCCTACGAGCAGTACTTC. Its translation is CAITRALTGDHSYEQYF.

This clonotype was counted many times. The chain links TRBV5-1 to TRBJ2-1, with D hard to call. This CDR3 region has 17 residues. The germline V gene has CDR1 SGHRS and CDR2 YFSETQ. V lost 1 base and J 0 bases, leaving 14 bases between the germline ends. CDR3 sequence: CASSLSVYPSSYNEQFF. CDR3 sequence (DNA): TGCGCCAGCAGCTTGTCGGTTTATCCCAGCTCCTACAATGAGCAGTTCTTC.

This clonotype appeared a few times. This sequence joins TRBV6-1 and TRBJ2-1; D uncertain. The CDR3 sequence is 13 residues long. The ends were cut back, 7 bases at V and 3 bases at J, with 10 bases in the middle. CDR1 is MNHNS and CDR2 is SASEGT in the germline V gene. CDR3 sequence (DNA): TGTGCCAGCACCTCGGAAGACTACAATGAGCAGTTCTTC. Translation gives CASTSEDYNEQFF.

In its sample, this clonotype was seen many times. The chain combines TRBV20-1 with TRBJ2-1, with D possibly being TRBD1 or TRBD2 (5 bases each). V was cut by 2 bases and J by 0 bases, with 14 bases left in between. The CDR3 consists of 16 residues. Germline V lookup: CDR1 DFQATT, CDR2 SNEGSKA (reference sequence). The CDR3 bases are TGCAGTGCTAGAAGAGCGGACATCAGCTCCTACAATGAGCAGTTCTTC. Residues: CSARRADISSYNEQFF.

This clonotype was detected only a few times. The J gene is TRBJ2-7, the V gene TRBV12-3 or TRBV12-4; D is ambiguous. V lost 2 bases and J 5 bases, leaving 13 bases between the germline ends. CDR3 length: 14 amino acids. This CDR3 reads CASSLNSPPDEQYF. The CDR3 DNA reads TGTGCCAGCAGTTTAAATTCCCCCCCAGACGAGCAGTACTTC.

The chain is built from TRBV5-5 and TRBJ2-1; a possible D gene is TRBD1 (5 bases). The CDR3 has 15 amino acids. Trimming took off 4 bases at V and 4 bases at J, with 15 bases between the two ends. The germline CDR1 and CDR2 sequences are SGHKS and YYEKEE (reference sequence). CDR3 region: CASSIDREPYNEQFF. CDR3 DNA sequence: TGTGCCAGCAGCATCGACAGAGAACCGTACAATGAGCAGTTCTTC.

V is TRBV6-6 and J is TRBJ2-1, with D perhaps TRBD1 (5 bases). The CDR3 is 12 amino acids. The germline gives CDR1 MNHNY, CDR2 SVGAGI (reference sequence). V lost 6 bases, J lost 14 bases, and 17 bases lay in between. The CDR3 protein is CASSPTGQGEFF. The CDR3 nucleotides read TGTGCCAGCAGCCCTACTGGACAAGGGGAGTTCTTC.

The CDR3 DNA is TGCGCCAGCAGCGACCAAGGGCAGAACACCGGGGAGCTGTTTTTT. Translated: CASSDQGQNTGELFF. The chain combines TRBV5-1 with TRBJ2-2; D is unclear. V shed 4 bases and J shed 1 base, with 11 bases lying between them. Germline lookup yields CDR1 SGHRS and CDR2 YFSETQ. The CDR3 runs to 15 residues.

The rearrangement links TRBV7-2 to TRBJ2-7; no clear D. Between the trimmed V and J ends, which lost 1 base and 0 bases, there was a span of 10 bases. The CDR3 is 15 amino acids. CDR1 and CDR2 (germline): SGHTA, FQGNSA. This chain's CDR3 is CASSLDRFSSYEQYF. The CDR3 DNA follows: TGTGCCAGCAGCTTAGATAGGTTCAGCTCCTACGAGCAGTACTTC. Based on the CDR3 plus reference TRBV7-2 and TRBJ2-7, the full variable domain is GAGVSQSPSNKVTEKGKDVELRCDPISGHTALYWYRQSLGQGLEFLIYFQGNSAPDKSGLPSDRFSAERTGGSVSTLTIQRTQQEDSAVYLCASSLDRFSSYEQYFGPGTRLTVT.

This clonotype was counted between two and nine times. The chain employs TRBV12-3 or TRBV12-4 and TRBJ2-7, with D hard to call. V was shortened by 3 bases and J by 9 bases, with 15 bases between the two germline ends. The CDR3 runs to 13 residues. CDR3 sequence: CASSFDPMMVQYF. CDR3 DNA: TGTGCCAGCAGTTTCGACCCAATGATGGTGCAGTACTTC.

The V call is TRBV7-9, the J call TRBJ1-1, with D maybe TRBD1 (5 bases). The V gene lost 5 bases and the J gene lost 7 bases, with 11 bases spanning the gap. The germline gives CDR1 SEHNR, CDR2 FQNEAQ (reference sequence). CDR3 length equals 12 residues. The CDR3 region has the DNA TGTGCCAGCAGCGCTCCTGGGGGTGAAGCTTTCTTT. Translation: CASSAPGGEAFF.

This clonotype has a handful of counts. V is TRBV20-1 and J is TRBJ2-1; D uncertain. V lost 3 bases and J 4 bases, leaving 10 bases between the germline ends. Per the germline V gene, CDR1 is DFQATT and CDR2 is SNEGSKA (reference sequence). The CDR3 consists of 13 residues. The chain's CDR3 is CSASQAPYNEQFF. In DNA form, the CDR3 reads TGCAGTGCTAGTCAGGCGCCGTACAATGAGCAGTTCTTC.

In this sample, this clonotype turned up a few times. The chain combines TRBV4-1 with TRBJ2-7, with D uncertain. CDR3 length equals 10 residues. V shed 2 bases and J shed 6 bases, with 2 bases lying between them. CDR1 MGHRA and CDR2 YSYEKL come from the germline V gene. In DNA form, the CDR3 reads TGCGCCAGCAGCCAATCCGAGCAGTACTTC. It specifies CASSQSEQYF.

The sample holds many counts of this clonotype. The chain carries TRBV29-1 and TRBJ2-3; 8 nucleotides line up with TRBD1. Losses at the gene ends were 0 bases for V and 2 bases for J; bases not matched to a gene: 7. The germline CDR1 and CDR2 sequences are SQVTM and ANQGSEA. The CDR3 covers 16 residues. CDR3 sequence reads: CSVEDGQGAFTDTQYF. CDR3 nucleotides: TGCAGCGTTGAAGACGGGCAGGGGGCTTTCACAGATACGCAGTATTTT.